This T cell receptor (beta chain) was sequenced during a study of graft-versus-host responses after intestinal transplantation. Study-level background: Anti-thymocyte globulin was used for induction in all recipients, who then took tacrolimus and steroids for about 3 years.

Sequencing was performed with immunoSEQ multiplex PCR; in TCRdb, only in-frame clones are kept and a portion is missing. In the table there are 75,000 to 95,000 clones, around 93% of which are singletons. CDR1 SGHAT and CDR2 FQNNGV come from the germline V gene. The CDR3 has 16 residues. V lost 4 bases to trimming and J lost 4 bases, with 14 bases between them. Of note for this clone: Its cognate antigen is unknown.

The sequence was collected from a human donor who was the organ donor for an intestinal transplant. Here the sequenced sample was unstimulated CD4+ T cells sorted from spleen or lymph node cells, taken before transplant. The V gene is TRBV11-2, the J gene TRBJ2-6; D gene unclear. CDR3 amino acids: CASSSHSGSGANVLTF. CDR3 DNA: TGTGCCAGCAGCTCCCACTCCGGGTCCGGGGCCAACGTCCTGACTTTC.